This T cell receptor beta chain was obtained from a study of early stage breast cancer tumors. Notes on the study in general: Compared with adjacent normal breast tissue, tumors showed about 2.5-fold greater T cell density and higher clonality. Functional markers like CD4, CD8 and FOXP3 were missed in bulk sequencing.

Trimming shortened V by 3 bases and J by 4 bases, and 10 bases separated the two germline ends. The CDR3 has 13 residues. Germline CDR1 reads MDHEN; CDR2 reads SYDVKM. TCRdb's copy holds only in-frame clones and misses some; the assay was immunoSEQ multiplex PCR. The table includes tens of thousands of clones, approximately 80% detected once. Of note for this clone: What it binds is not known.

Sequenced input: blood. The chain is built from TRBV28 and TRBJ2-7; unclear D gene. This sequence was found in a young adult with breast cancer. CDR3 nucleotide sequence: TGTGCCAGCAGTTTTTCGAAGGCTTACGAGCAGTACTTC. It specifies CASSFSKAYEQYF.